This is a list of T cell receptor beta chains from one sample in a study of blood T cell repertoires in COVID-19. Measured with immunoSEQ multiplex PCR; TCRdb has only the in-frame clones, and not every one. The sample contains some 270,000 clones, around nine tenths of which appear only once. The sequenced sample consisted of peripheral blood. All receptors derive from an older woman who had recovered from COVID-19. The CDR3 runs from the conserved cysteine through the conserved F or W. A D gene is named only where the DNA matches it firmly. A row's size may be missing; if present it is once, few, many or a size class.

.	.	TRBV6-5	TRBJ1-2	TGTGCCAGCAGTTACCAGGACGGGGGCTATGGCTACACCTTC	CASSYQDGGYGYTF
.	.	TRBV11-3	TRBJ2-2	TGTGCCAGCAGCTTAGGCCCGCCTGAGGGGGAGCTGTTTTTT	CASSLGPPEGELFF
.	.	TRBV6-5	TRBJ1-6	TGTGCCAGCAGCTCTAGAGGGAATTCACCCCTCCACTTT	CASSSRGNSPLHF
few	.	TRBV6-2/TRBV6-3	TRBJ2-2	TGTGCCAGCAGTTACTTACAGGGATCCACCGGGGAGCTGTTTTTT	CASSYLQGSTGELFF
.	.	TRBV21-1	TRBJ2-3	TGTGCCAGCAGCAAAGAGGCAGGGGGCCCAGATACGCAGTATTTT	CASSKEAGGPDTQYF
.	TRBD1	TRBV28	TRBJ1-5	TGTGCCGCCCAGGGGGGTTATAGCAATCAGCCCCAGCATTTT	CAAQGGYSNQPQHF
.	.	TRBV29-1	TRBJ1-1	TGCAGCACCTCACGCGGGGGGAACACTGAAGCTTTCTTT	CSTSRGGNTEAFF
once	.	TRBV7-2	TRBJ2-1	TGTGCCAGCAGTTCGAGTGGGCCTTCCTACAATGAGCAGTTCTTC	CASSSSGPSYNEQFF
.	.	TRBV9	TRBJ1-1	TGTGCCAGCAGCGTAGACGGCGCCACCTATGGAGGGAACACTGAAGCTTTCTTT	CASSVDGATYGGNTEAFF
.	TRBD1	TRBV11-2	TRBJ1-1	TGTGCCAGCAGCTGGAGCGGACAGGGGTACACTGAAGCTTTCTTT	CASSWSGQGYTEAFF
.	TRBD1	TRBV4-3	TRBJ1-3	TGCGCCAGCAGCCAAGACAGGGGGTGGGGGTACACCATATATTTT	CASSQDRGWGYTIYF
.	.	TRBV28	TRBJ1-4	TGTGCCGCCGGCCTCCCTATGGGAGCTACTAATGAAAAACTGTTTTTT	CAAGLPMGATNEKLFF
.	TRBD1	TRBV18	TRBJ1-2	TGTGCCAGCTCACCAGGGACAGGACTCTTCTATGGCTACACCTTC	CASSPGTGLFYGYTF
.	.	TRBV7-8	TRBJ2-1	TGTGCCAGCACCCCAGGCCGTGGCTCCTACAATGAGCAGTTCTTC	CASTPGRGSYNEQFF
.	.	TRBV28	TRBJ2-7	TGTGCCAGCAATTCCCCCGGGAACCCCTACGAGCAGTACTTC	CASNSPGNPYEQYF
.	.	TRBV25-1	TRBJ2-2	TGTGCCAGCAGTGAAAGGAGCACCGGGGAGCTGTTTTTT	CASSERSTGELFF
.	.	TRBV7-9	TRBJ1-4	TGTGCCAGCAGCTCTACAGGGATGAGAAGTCAAAAACTGTTTTTT	CASSSTGMRSQKLFF
once	.	TRBV20-1	TRBJ2-7	TGCAGTGCTAGAGTACTAGGCGAGCAGTACTTC	CSARVLGEQYF
once	TRBD2	TRBV5-4	TRBJ2-2	TGTGCCAGCAGCTTGGGGACGGGGGGGTTGTACACCGGGGAGCTGTTTTTT	CASSLGTGGLYTGELFF
.	.	TRBV6-5	TRBJ1-5	TGTGCCAGCAGTCCGACGACGCTACCGGGTAGGCCCCAGCATTTT	CASSPTTLPGRPQHF
.	.	TRBV6-5	TRBJ1-2	TGTGCCAGCAGTTACGAGGGTGGCTACACCTTC	CASSYEGGYTF
.	.	TRBV12-3/TRBV12-4	TRBJ1-1	TGTGCCAGCAGCAGGGACACTGAAGCTTTCTTT	CASSRDTEAFF
.	.	TRBV7-2	TRBJ2-7	TGTGCCAGCAGCTTAGTATCGGGGAGAGGGTCCCCCTACGAGCAGTACTTC	CASSLVSGRGSPYEQYF
.	.	TRBV7-9	TRBJ2-5	TGTGCCAGCAGCTTATCGGGCAGGGGGGTCGAGACCCAGTACTTC	CASSLSGRGVETQYF
.	.	TRBV5-4	TRBJ1-6	TGTGCCAGCAGCTTGTATGCGGGTTATAATTCACCCCTCCACTTT	CASSLYAGYNSPLHF
.	.	TRBV7-2	TRBJ1-4	TGTGCCAGCAGCTTAATGGGCCTCTATAATGAAAAACTGTTTTTT	CASSLMGLYNEKLFF
.	.	TRBV7-6	TRBJ2-2	TGTGCCAGCAGCTCCGGACTCAATGTCGGGGAGCTGTTTTTT	CASSSGLNVGELFF
.	TRBD1	TRBV27	TRBJ1-3	TGTGCCAGCAGTGCCGGACAGGGCCTCACTGGAAACACCATATATTTT	CASSAGQGLTGNTIYF
.	.	TRBV6-6	TRBJ2-3	TGTGCCAGCAGTAGACTAGTACCGGATACGCAGTATTTT	CASSRLVPDTQYF
.	.	TRBV5-4	TRBJ1-1	TGTGCCAGCAGCACGTCGCGAGGGGGCACTGAAGCTTTCTTT	CASSTSRGGTEAFF
once	.	TRBV5-4	TRBJ1-6	TGTGCCAGCAGCTTGGGGGTACAGGTGGATTCACCCCTCCACTTT	CASSLGVQVDSPLHF
.	TRBD1	TRBV4-1	TRBJ2-7	TGCGCCAGCAGCCAAGCCGACAGGGGGTACGAGCAGTACTTC	CASSQADRGYEQYF
.	.	TRBV5-1	TRBJ2-3	TGCGCCAGCAGCTTCACACGGGGCACAGATACGCAGTATTTT	CASSFTRGTDTQYF
.	.	TRBV5-5	TRBJ2-1	TGTGCCAGCAAAGGGGTTACCTCCTACAATGAGCAGTTCTTC	CASKGVTSYNEQFF
.	.	TRBV24-1	TRBJ2-5	TGTGCCACCAGTGATTTTGGGGGCCAGGGTGAGAGAGAGACCCAGTACTTC	CATSDFGGQGERETQYF
.	TRBD1	TRBV3-1/TRBV3-2	TRBJ1-1	TGTGCCAGCAGCCCTCGACAGGGGAACACTGAAGCTTTCTTT	CASSPRQGNTEAFF
.	TRBD1	TRBV4-1	TRBJ1-2	TGCGCCAGCAGCCAGCAGACAGGGGGAACCTATGGCTACACCTTC	CASSQQTGGTYGYTF
.	.	TRBV7-3	TRBJ2-1	TGTGCCAGCAGCTTAATAGGGGCTACCTACAATGAGCAGTTCTTC	CASSLIGATYNEQFF
.	TRBD1	TRBV5-1	TRBJ2-3	TGCGCCAGCAGCCGAGACAGGGTTCTTACAGATACGCAGTATTTT	CASSRDRVLTDTQYF
.	TRBD1	TRBV5-4	TRBJ2-7	TGTGCCAGCAGCTTCCGACAGGGTTCCTACGAGCAGTACTTC	CASSFRQGSYEQYF
.	.	TRBV5-4	TRBJ1-3	TGTGCCAGCAGCTCTCTGAGCGACTCTGGAAACACCATATATTTT	CASSSLSDSGNTIYF
.	TRBD1	TRBV7-9	TRBJ2-7	TGTGCCAGCAGCCCGGACAGGGCCTACGAGCAGTACTTC	CASSPDRAYEQYF
few	TRBD1	TRBV28	TRBJ2-7	TGTGCCAGCAGTTTCCCTGGGACAGGGTTCTACGAGCAGTACTTC	CASSFPGTGFYEQYF
.	TRBD2	TRBV7-3	TRBJ2-1	TGTGCCAGCAGCGGGGGTAGCGGGGTTAACAATGAGCAGTTCTTC	CASSGGSGVNNEQFF
.	.	TRBV28	TRBJ2-7	TGTGTCAGCAGCCAACCGCCCCTATGGGAGCAGTACTTC	CVSSQPPLWEQYF
.	.	TRBV5-1	TRBJ2-3	TGCGCCAGCAGCTCTCGGACTACCACAGATACGCAGTATTTT	CASSSRTTTDTQYF
.	TRBD2	TRBV5-4	TRBJ2-1	TGTGCCAGCAGCCGGCTTATATGGACTAGCGGGGGGCCCAGGGGTGAGCAGTTCTTC	CASSRLIWTSGGPRGEQFF
.	.	TRBV11-1	TRBJ2-3	TGTGCCAGCAGCCCGAGCACGGGGGGCACAGATACGCAGTATTTT	CASSPSTGGTDTQYF